What follows are 15 T cell receptor beta chains derived from one specimen sequenced in a study of blood T cell repertoires in COVID-19. This table comes from immunoSEQ multiplex PCR, and its TCRdb copy is limited to in-frame clones, with some not included. The data hold some 400,000 clones, with around 87% observed a single time. The sequencing sample was made of peripheral blood. The source is a woman aged 55-75 years with COVID-19, enrolled during active disease.

This clone was detected only a few times. The chain is built from TRBV9 and TRBJ1-3, with TRBD1 as a possible D gene (5 bases). This CDR3 has 15 residues. The V gene lost 4 bases and the J gene lost 0 bases, with 11 bases spanning the gap. Germline V CDR1 and CDR2: SGDLS, YYNGEE. The CDR3 spells CASSRNRFSGNTIYF. The CDR3 DNA is TGTGCCAGCAGCCGTAACAGGTTCTCTGGAAACACCATATATTTT.

The genes are TRBV9 and TRBJ2-1, with 10 bases lining up with TRBD1. The ends lost 4 bases at V and 3 bases at J; junction bases unmatched: 4. The CDR3 extends over 15 amino acids. CDR1 is SGDLS and CDR2 is YYNGEE in the germline V gene. The CDR3 is CASSSGTGDYNEQFF. The CDR3 DNA sequence: TGTGCCAGCAGCTCCGGGACAGGGGACTACAATGAGCAGTTCTTC.

The rearrangement uses TRBV4-1 and TRBJ2-1; possibly TRBD2 for D (5 bases). Germline assignment: CDR1 MGHRA and CDR2 YSYEKL. V lost 2 bases, J lost 4 bases, and 15 bases lay in between. CDR3 length: 16 amino acids. DNA of the CDR3: TGCGCCAGCAGCCAATTTTCGGGAAGCCTTTACAATGAGCAGTTCTTC. Translated: CASSQFSGSLYNEQFF.

The chain is built from TRBV23-1 and TRBJ2-2; TRBD2 matches at 7 bases. TRBV23-1 is an ORF for which the function is uncertain. CDR3 length: 17 amino acids. V shed 1 base, J shed 3 bases, and the junction held 8 bases outside the gene matches. CDR3 in DNA: TGCGCCAGCAGTCAATGGGATAAGGGGAGGGACACCGGGGAGCTGTTTTTT. Translating gives CASSQWDKGRDTGELFF.

The V and J genes are TRBV28 and TRBJ1-5; unclear D gene. Germline V lookup: CDR1 MDHEN, CDR2 SYDVKM. The CDR3 is made up of 14 amino acids. Trimming shortened V by 7 bases and J by 7 bases, and 17 bases separated the two germline ends. CDR3 protein: CASTEPPGKQPQHF. Here the CDR3 DNA reads TGTGCCAGCACTGAACCGCCGGGAAAGCAGCCCCAGCATTTT.

This clone appeared once. V is TRBV28 and J is TRBJ2-7; 9 bases agree with TRBD1. With 2 bases clipped from V and 7 bases from J, the junction kept 6 bases outside the gene matches. This CDR3 spans 14 amino acids. Germline V gene sequence: CDR1 MDHEN, CDR2 SYDVKM. The CDR3 bases are TGTGCCAGCAGTTTAGGACAGGGGATAGATGAGCAGTACTTC. Protein sequence: CASSLGQGIDEQYF.

The rearrangement uses TRBV14 and TRBJ2-7, with 7 bases lining up with TRBD1. CDR3 length: 16 amino acids. V lost 3 bases and J lost 3; bases outside the gene matches: 11. CDR1 SGHDN and CDR2 FVKESK come from the germline V gene. CDR3 region: CASSHHTGTAFYEQYF. The CDR3 DNA reads TGTGCCAGCAGCCACCATACCGGGACAGCTTTCTACGAGCAGTACTTC.

The chain is built from TRBV28 and TRBJ1-4, with D possibly TRBD1 on 5 matching bases. V was cut by 5 bases and J by 4 bases, with 11 bases left in between. The CDR3 has 14 amino acids. Germline V gene lookup returns CDR1 MDHEN and CDR2 SYDVKM. CDR3 sequence (DNA): TGTGCCAGCAGTCCCGACAGCTATAATGAAAAACTGTTTTTT. Its translation: CASSPDSYNEKLFF. The whole variable domain, remainder taken from reference TRBV28 and TRBJ1-4, is DVKVTQSSRYLVKRTGEKVFLECVQDMDHENMFWYRQDPGLGLRLIYFSYDVKMKEKGDIPEGYSVSREKKERFSLILESASTNQTSMYLCASSPDSYNEKLFFGSGTQLSVL.

This clone has just a few counts. The J gene is TRBJ2-7, the V gene TRBV5-4; 8 positions match TRBD2. This CDR3 has 15 residues. Trimming at V came to 0 bases and at J to 7 bases, leaving 9 bases not matched to a gene. The V gene's germline CDR1 is SGHNT and CDR2 YYREEE (reference sequence). The CDR3 coding sequence is TGTGCCAGCAGCTTGGCCGGGGGGGATCTGAAGGAGCAGTACTTC. Protein product: CASSLAGGDLKEQYF. Combining the CDR3 with reference TRBV5-4 and TRBJ2-7 gives the whole variable domain ETGVTQSPTHLIKTRGQQVTLRCSSQSGHNTVSWYQQALGQGPQFIFQYYREEENGRGNFPPRFSGLQFPNYSSELNVNALELDDSALYLCASSLAGGDLKEQYFGPGTRLTVT.

As to this clone: In the same sample, other DNA sequences code for this CDR3. The chain recombines TRBV19 with TRBJ1-6; D is ambiguous. The germline V and J ends were trimmed by 5 bases and 8 bases, with 7 bases remaining between them. Per the germline V gene, CDR1 is LNHDA and CDR2 is SQIVND (reference sequence). CDR3 length equals 12 residues. CDR3 sequence reads: CASSPSDSPLHF. DNA of the CDR3: TGTGCCAGTAGTCCCTCAGATTCACCCCTCCACTTT.

The chain uses TRBV3-1 (or the pseudogene TRBV3-2) and TRBJ2-7; a weak D match, TRBD2 (6 bases). CDR1 and CDR2 from the germline V gene are LGHDT and YNNKEL (reference sequence). With 4 bases removed from V and 5 bases from J, the gap between germline ends came to 18 bases. The CDR3 covers 15 residues. The CDR3 is CASSPAPGWGDEQYF. The DNA for the CDR3 is TGTGCCAGCAGCCCCGCCCCCGGTTGGGGGGACGAGCAGTACTTC.

V is TRBV18 and J is TRBJ2-6; the D is unclear. V lost 0 bases and J lost 0, with 12 bases in between. The CDR3 length is 18 residues. Germline CDR1 reads KGHSH; CDR2 reads LQKENI. The CDR3 region is CASSPPHGSFSGANVLTF. CDR3 sequence (DNA): TGTGCCAGCTCACCACCGCACGGTTCCTTCTCTGGGGCCAACGTCCTGACTTTC.

CDR3 loop: CASILKGGNGELFF. The DNA for the CDR3 is TGTGCCAGCATCCTCAAGGGAGGAAACGGGGAGCTGTTTTTT. The V gene is TRBV3-1 (or the pseudogene TRBV3-2), the J gene TRBJ2-2; TRBD2 is a possible D gene (6 bases). Per the germline V gene, CDR1 is LGHDT and CDR2 is YNNKEL (reference sequence). The CDR3 covers 14 residues. Trimming left V 7 bases short and J 7 bases short, with 16 bases between.

This chain joins TRBV20-1 and TRBJ1-1, with 7 bases fitting TRBD1. Looked up from germline, CDR1 is DFQATT and CDR2 is SNEGSKA (reference sequence). V was clipped by 7 bases and J by 8 bases; unmatched bases: 7. The CDR3 loop spans 11 amino acids. The CDR3 loop is CSVIQGTEAFF. The CDR3 DNA reads TGCAGTGTTATACAGGGGACCGAAGCTTTCTTT.

The V call is TRBV6-5, the J call TRBJ2-1; D possibly corresponds to TRBD1 (6 bases). The germline gives CDR1 MNHEY, CDR2 SVGAGI. V lost 6 bases, J lost 8 bases, and 20 bases lay in between. This CDR3 spans 15 amino acids. The DNA for the CDR3 is TGTGCCAGCAGCCTCTTACCCTCTGGGGGCGATGAGCAGTTCTTC. It is translated as CASSLLPSGGDEQFF.